This T cell receptor (beta chain) was identified in a study of OX40 agonist ivuxolimab in advanced cancers. Study background: There were three patients with partial responses, one having hepatocellular carcinoma and two cutaneous melanoma.

The method was immunoSEQ multiplex PCR; TCRdb's version includes in-frame clones alone and lacks a portion of them. The sample carries tens of thousands of clones, approximately 90% recorded once. This CDR3 contains 14 residues. Germline trimming cut 6 bases from V and 5 bases from J; bases unmatched to any gene: 5. CDR1 is SGHAT and CDR2 is FQNNGV in the germline V gene. The receptor comes from an adult with an advanced solid tumor such as melanoma, head and neck, liver or kidney cancer. This specimen consisted of CD4+ or CD8+ T cells sorted from blood, obtained in a trial of the OX40 agonist ivuxolimab. The gene calls are TRBV11-2 and TRBJ2-7; 12 bases map to TRBD2. The CDR3, as DNA: TGTGCCAGCAGAACTAGCGGGAGGTCCCACGAGCAGTACTTC. Residues: CASRTSGRSHEQYF.